The 4 T cell receptor beta chains below all came from one sample that was sequenced in a study of T cells after yellow fever vaccination. TCRdb independently ran MiXCR on the 5' RACE reads; one entry per CDR3 protein. The table has 120,000 to 150,000 distinct CDR3 sequences, 7.7% seen once; the top ten hold roughly 0.76%. Material: CD4+ T cells sorted from PBMCs, obtained 5 days after the yellow fever booster vaccination. These receptors came from a young man who received the YFV17D yellow fever vaccine.

In this sample, this clonotype turned up many times. The J gene is TRBJ2-1, the V gene TRBV20-1; 8 bases align to TRBD2. V shed 0 bases, J shed 3 bases, and the junction held 1 base outside the gene matches. Per the germline V gene, CDR1 is DFQATT and CDR2 is SNEGSKA (reference sequence). CDR3 size: 14 residues. In DNA, the CDR3 is TGCAGTGCTAGAGAACTAGCGGTCTACAATGAGCAGTTCTTC. This translates into CSARELAVYNEQFF.

A word on this clonotype: A much larger clonotype is one base distant, so this may be a read error. The CDR3 coding sequence is TGTGCCACCAGCAGAGATCCGGGGGCCAGGAATTCACCCCTCCACTTT. It translates to CATSRDPGARNSPLHF. The chain recombines TRBV15 with TRBJ1-6, with a weak D call TRBD1 (6 bases). Trimming left V 0 bases short and J 7 bases short, with 13 bases between. CDR3 length: 16 amino acids. In germline, CDR1 is LNHNV, CDR2 YYDKDF (reference sequence).

The table lists this clonotype with many counts. CDR3 loop: CASSLSPSGRGEQYF. CDR3 nucleotides: TGTGCCAGCAGCTTAAGCCCAAGCGGGAGGGGAGAGCAGTACTTC. The genes are TRBV7-2 and TRBJ2-7, with 10 bases that match TRBD2. Germline loops: CDR1 SGHTA, CDR2 FQGNSA. The CDR3 consists of 15 residues. V was pared by 2 bases and J by 7 bases, with 8 bases of the junction left unmatched.

This clonotype was recorded at least ten times. The chain is built from TRBV5-1 and TRBJ2-1; 8 positions agree with TRBD2. CDR1 is SGHRS and CDR2 is YFSETQ in the germline V gene. V lost 5 bases, J lost 8 bases, and 9 bases stayed unmatched. CDR3 length: 14 amino acids. CDR3 loop: CASSRSGSLHEQFF. The CDR3 DNA is TGCGCCAGCAGTCGAAGCGGGAGTTTGCATGAGCAGTTCTTC. Supplemented by reference TRBV5-1 and TRBJ2-1, the full variable domain reads KAGVTQTPRYLIKTRGQQVTLSCSPISGHRSVSWYQQTPGQGLQFLFEYFSETQRNKGNFPGRFSGRQFSNSRSEMNVSTLELGDSALYLCASSRSGSLHEQFFGPGTRLTVL.